These T cell receptor beta chains were read from a single sample in a study of blood T cell repertoires in COVID-19. Only in-frame clones appear in the TCRdb table, and some are missing; sequencing was by immunoSEQ multiplex PCR. The sample lists approximately 82,000 clones; 92% were seen once. Sequencing was performed on peripheral blood. These receptors were obtained from a woman aged 55-69 years with active COVID-19. Each CDR3 is given with its conserved first and last residue. A D gene is named only where the DNA matches it firmly. The listing skips clone size in some rows; elsewhere it reads once, few, many or a size class.

v_call	d_call	clone_size	j_call	cdr3_nt	cdr3_aa
TRBV14	TRBD2	.	TRBJ2-7	TGTGCCAGCAGCCAAGATCTCCTAGCGGCCGCCTACGAGCAGTACTTC	CASSQDLLAAAYEQYF
TRBV14	TRBD1	.	TRBJ2-1	TGTGCCAGCAGCCCACTACAGGGGGCGGTCAATGAGCAGTTCTTC	CASSPLQGAVNEQFF
TRBV19	.	once	TRBJ1-3	TGTGCCAGTAGTATAGTTTACTTCTCTGGAAACACCATATATTTT	CASSIVYFSGNTIYF
TRBV7-3	TRBD1	.	TRBJ2-2	TGTGCCAGCAGCGCCCAACCGGGACAGGCCTCCACCGGGGAGCTGTTTTTT	CASSAQPGQASTGELFF
TRBV19	.	.	TRBJ2-2	TGTGCCAGTAGTCGGGGGAGTTGGTACACCGGGGAGCTGTTTTTT	CASSRGSWYTGELFF
TRBV7-2	.	.	TRBJ2-3	TGTGCCAGCAGCTTAGCAGTGCTGGCGGAGCTCACAGATACGCAGTATTTT	CASSLAVLAELTDTQYF
TRBV24-1	.	.	TRBJ2-4	TGTGCCACCAGCGCAGGTGGACTAGCCAAAAACATTCAGTACTTC	CATSAGGLAKNIQYF
TRBV3-1/TRBV3-2	TRBD1	.	TRBJ1-4	TGTGCCAGCAGCCAAGGGGGACAGGGGTTAGGAAAGGAAAAACTGTTTTTT	CASSQGGQGLGKEKLFF
TRBV5-1	TRBD1	.	TRBJ1-3	TGCGCCAGCAGTACCCAACCGACAGGGACTGGAAACACCATATATTTT	CASSTQPTGTGNTIYF
TRBV28	.	.	TRBJ1-5	TGTGCCAGCACTAACGCGGATGCCGTGAATCAGCCCCAGCATTTT	CASTNADAVNQPQHF
TRBV10-2	.	once	TRBJ2-7	TGCGCCAGCAGTGAGTCACAGATATACGAGCAGTACTTC	CASSESQIYEQYF
TRBV12-3/TRBV12-4	.	.	TRBJ2-3	TGTGCCAGCAGTTTTGGGACTACAGATACGCAGTATTTT	CASSFGTTDTQYF
TRBV2	TRBD1	few	TRBJ1-5	TGTGCCAGCACAAAAGGGGGGACAGGTACGGGCCAGCCCCAGCATTTT	CASTKGGTGTGQPQHF
TRBV2	TRBD1	once	TRBJ1-1	TGTGCCAGCGGACCCAGGACAGGGAATATTGAAGCTTTCTTT	CASGPRTGNIEAFF
TRBV5-4	.	.	TRBJ2-3	TGTGCCAGCAGCTTGCAGTTCGGGGCAGATACGCAGTATTTT	CASSLQFGADTQYF
TRBV4-1	.	.	TRBJ2-1	TGCGCCAGCAGCCAAGATCACAGGACAGTTAATGAGCAGTTCTTC	CASSQDHRTVNEQFF
TRBV5-5	.	.	TRBJ1-5	TGTGCCAGCAGCGCGGGACCGAGCAATCAGCCCCAGCATTTT	CASSAGPSNQPQHF
TRBV7-7	TRBD1	.	TRBJ2-5	TGTGCTAGCAGCGGAGAGAGACAGGGGGCGCAGGTCGAGACCCAGTACTTC	CASSGERQGAQVETQYF
TRBV18	TRBD2	once	TRBJ2-3	TGTGCCAGCTCACCCCCTCTAGCGGGAGGGCCCACAGATACGCAGTATTTT	CASSPPLAGGPTDTQYF
TRBV3-1/TRBV3-2	.	.	TRBJ1-1	TGTGCCAGCAGCCAAGCCAGGGGAAGAACTGAAGCTTTCTTT	CASSQARGRTEAFF
TRBV28	.	once	TRBJ1-6	TGTGCCAGCAGTTCGCGGGGGCGCCCTTCACCCCTCCACTTT	CASSSRGRPSPLHF
TRBV10-3	TRBD2	.	TRBJ2-1	TGTGCCATCAGTTCTAGCGGGGGGCGGAATGAGCAGTTCTTC	CAISSSGGRNEQFF
TRBV2	TRBD1	.	TRBJ1-1	TGTGCCAGCAGCTTAATTCGGGACAGGGGCCCTGAAGCTTTCTTT	CASSLIRDRGPEAFF
TRBV7-2	.	.	TRBJ1-5	TGTGCCAGCAGCTTACAGGCAGAACAGCCCCAGCATTTT	CASSLQAEQPQHF
TRBV5-1	TRBD1	.	TRBJ1-4	TGCGCCAGCAGCTTGGCGAGGGGACAGGGCCTAAATGAAAAACTGTTTTTT	CASSLARGQGLNEKLFF
TRBV7-3	TRBD1	.	TRBJ2-5	TGTGCCAGTAGCCAGGGGGCTTTAGAGACCCAGTACTTC	CASSQGALETQYF
TRBV5-1	.	.	TRBJ2-1	TGCGCCAGCAGCGAAGGGGGAAGCTCCTACAATGAGCAGTTCTTC	CASSEGGSSYNEQFF
TRBV7-2	TRBD2	.	TRBJ2-5	TGTGCCAGCAGCCCGGGGCGGGGGGTCCAAGAGACCCAGTACTTC	CASSPGRGVQETQYF
TRBV4-1	TRBD1	.	TRBJ1-2	TGCGCCAGCAGCCAATCAAGCACAGGGGGGTATGGCTACACCTTC	CASSQSSTGGYGYTF
TRBV30	.	few	TRBJ1-1	TGTGCCTGGAGTGTACGATGGGGAGGCACTGAAGCTTTCTTT	CAWSVRWGGTEAFF
TRBV6-6	TRBD1	.	TRBJ2-3	TGTGCCAGCAGTTACACAGGGGCAGATACGCAGTATTTT	CASSYTGADTQYF
TRBV6-1	.	.	TRBJ2-3	TGTGCCAGCAGTGAAGCCCCACTACGCACAGATACGCAGTATTTT	CASSEAPLRTDTQYF
TRBV4-3	TRBD1	.	TRBJ1-6	TGCGCCAGCAGCCAAGAGCAGGGGGCAGTTTTGGGTTCACCCCTCCACTTT	CASSQEQGAVLGSPLHF
TRBV13	.	.	TRBJ2-1	TGTGCCAGCAGCGCCGGACAGATCGAGGGCCTTAGTGAGCAGTTCTTC	CASSAGQIEGLSEQFF
TRBV19	TRBD1	once	TRBJ2-5	TGTGCCAGTAGTTTGGGACAGTCCCAAGAGACCCAGTACTTC	CASSLGQSQETQYF
TRBV18	TRBD1	.	TRBJ1-4	TGTGCCAGCTCCCCCGGGACAGGGCAACTGTTTTTT	CASSPGTGQLFF
TRBV18	.	.	TRBJ1-3	TGTGCCAGCTCACCACAGACAGCGGGTTCTGGCTCTGGAAACACCATATATTTT	CASSPQTAGSGSGNTIYF
TRBV6-5	.	.	TRBJ1-5	TGTGCCAGCAGGACCCAACAGGGAAGTCAGCCCCAGCATTTT	CASRTQQGSQPQHF
TRBV11-2	.	.	TRBJ1-2	TGTGCCAGCAGCTTAGATCGGACTAATCCTGGCTACACCTTC	CASSLDRTNPGYTF
TRBV7-2	TRBD2	.	TRBJ2-1	TGTGCCAGCAGCCCCCGGACTAGCGCGCACAATGAGCAGTTCTTC	CASSPRTSAHNEQFF
TRBV21-1	.	few	TRBJ1-5	TGTGCCAGCAGCAAGGAACAGGGTTGGGGCAATCAGCCCCAGCATTTT	CASSKEQGWGNQPQHF
TRBV5-1	TRBD1	.	TRBJ1-1	TGCGCCAGCAGCTTGGGGGGGACAGGGGTTGACACTGAAGCTTTCTTT	CASSLGGTGVDTEAFF
TRBV29-1	TRBD1	.	TRBJ1-6	TGCAGCGTACCGGGACAGATTAATTCACCCCTCCACTTT	CSVPGQINSPLHF
TRBV5-6	.	.	TRBJ1-1	TGTGCCAGCAGCCGCCCGGACAATCACAACACTGAAGCTTTCTTT	CASSRPDNHNTEAFF
TRBV18	TRBD1	once	TRBJ2-7	TGTGCCAGCTCACCACGACAGGGCCCCTACGAGCAGTACTTC	CASSPRQGPYEQYF
TRBV5-4	TRBD1	.	TRBJ1-2	TGTGCCAGCAGCTTGGGGCAGGGGGCATGGGGCTACACCTTC	CASSLGQGAWGYTF
TRBV7-2	TRBD2	.	TRBJ2-5	TGTGCCAGCAGCTTGGTCGGACTAGCGGTTGAGACCCAGTACTTC	CASSLVGLAVETQYF
TRBV7-8	TRBD1	few	TRBJ1-5	TGTGCCAGCAGCGTTGGACAGGGGAACCAGCCCCAGCATTTT	CASSVGQGNQPQHF
TRBV6-5	TRBD1	.	TRBJ2-7	TGTGCCAGCAGACACACAGGGGACCCCTCCTACGAGCAGTACTTC	CASRHTGDPSYEQYF
TRBV19	TRBD1	.	TRBJ1-2	TGTGCCAGTAGTATAGATAGGGACAGGGTACGTGGAGGCTACACCTTC	CASSIDRDRVRGGYTF
TRBV19	.	.	TRBJ2-2	TGTGCCAGTAAAGGCAGAGGGAACACCGGGGAGCTGTTTTTT	CASKGRGNTGELFF
TRBV7-2	.	.	TRBJ2-7	TGTGCCAGCAGCCGGGAGCGGAGCTCGGGAACCTACGAGCAGTACTTC	CASSRERSSGTYEQYF
TRBV2	.	.	TRBJ2-7	TGTGCCAGCAGTCCACAGGGTTTGGACGAGCAGTACTTC	CASSPQGLDEQYF
TRBV10-3	.	once	TRBJ2-4	TGTGCCATCAGTAGTGACACGGAAGCCAAAAACATTCAGTACTTC	CAISSDTEAKNIQYF
TRBV2	TRBD1	.	TRBJ1-1	TGTGCCAGCGGAGTCCCGGACAGGGGGCCCACGGCTGAAGCTTTCTTT	CASGVPDRGPTAEAFF
TRBV5-1	.	.	TRBJ2-2	TGCGCCAGCAGCTTGGACGGTTTAATCACCGGGGAGCTGTTTTTT	CASSLDGLITGELFF
TRBV15	.	.	TRBJ2-5	TGTGCCACCAGCAAACCACAGGGAGAGACCCAGTACTTC	CATSKPQGETQYF
TRBV14	.	.	TRBJ2-1	TGTGCCAGCAGCCTTCGACTAGGCGGTGAGCAGTTCTTC	CASSLRLGGEQFF
TRBV7-2	TRBD1	.	TRBJ2-1	TGTGCCAGCAGGAATCCCGGGACAGGGGGTGGCAATGAGCAGTTCTTC	CASRNPGTGGGNEQFF
TRBV11-2	TRBD1	.	TRBJ1-4	TGTGCCAGCAGCTTACGGGACAGGGGGTTTTGGACTAATGAAAAACTGTTTTTT	CASSLRDRGFWTNEKLFF